The entry below describes one TCR beta chain. Its matching antigen is unknown. In germline, CDR1 is SGHTA, CDR2 FQGNSA. V lost 1 base and J 5 bases, leaving 14 bases between the germline ends. There are 16 residues in the CDR3. This was the immunoSEQ v3 assay. Repertoires were generated with immunoSEQ multiplex PCR, while TCRdb's copy carries only in-frame clones and drops some. The table has some 13,000 clones, approximately 66% seen once. Stated time point: pre-treatment sample, taken before nivolumab and TIL therapy. The tumor samples were excised metastases, mostly pleural nodules or supraclavicular lymph nodes. This sample stems from a study of TIL therapy for anti-PD-1-resistant metastatic lung cancer. Study at large: Median tumor PD-L1 proportion score was approximately 5.7%. By whole-exome sequencing, median non-synonymous tumor mutation burden was around 1.4 mutations per megabase. Study results and limitations: TIL cultures after expansion showed higher clonality and lower diversity than baseline tumor (median about 6% vs 30%). Treatment-naive, never-smoker and oncogene-addicted patients were overrepresented in this highly selected cohort.

Specimen: tumor tissue, collected at baseline. The chain couples TRBV7-2 to TRBJ1-4; D ambiguous. This clonotype was obtained from a woman aged 30 to 85 with non-small cell lung cancer. The DNA for the CDR3 is TGTGCCAGCAGCTTAGGACTACCGGGTCTCAATGAAAAACTGTTTTTT. It is translated as CASSLGLPGLNEKLFF.